A selection of T cell receptor beta chains follows, all from one sample in a study of T cell responses to AZD1222 COVID-19 vaccine. Only in-frame clones appear in the TCRdb table, and some are missing; sequencing was by immunoSEQ multiplex PCR. The data show roughly 170,000 clones, around 90% seen once. The sample here was peripheral blood, taken on day 0 of AZD1222 vaccination. These receptors all stem from an adult in good health. Each CDR3 is given with its conserved first and last residue. D genes are given only for firm matches. Clone size appears in some rows only: once, few, many, or a class for an expanded clone.

V: TRBV10-3
size: .
D: .
J: TRBJ2-7
DNA: TGTGCCATCAGTGTGACACCGGTGGAGGAGCAGTACTTC
CDR3: CAISVTPVEEQYF

V: TRBV3-1/TRBV3-2
size: .
D: .
J: TRBJ1-2
DNA: TGTGCCAGCAGCCAAGAGGGACGGCGGTATGGCTACACCTTC
CDR3: CASSQEGRRYGYTF

V: TRBV11-2
size: once
D: .
J: TRBJ1-1
DNA: TGTGCCAGCAGCTTAGTACGGGGGGCTCCCTACGAAGCTTTCTTT
CDR3: CASSLVRGAPYEAFF

V: TRBV3-1/TRBV3-2
size: .
D: .
J: TRBJ2-1
DNA: TGTGCCAGCAGCCAAGTGCGGACAACTGAGCAGTTCTTC
CDR3: CASSQVRTTEQFF

V: TRBV7-3
size: .
D: TRBD1
J: TRBJ2-1
DNA: TGTGCCAGCAGCTCCCTCCGGGACAGGGATTACAATGAGCAGTTCTTC
CDR3: CASSSLRDRDYNEQFF

V: TRBV28
size: few
D: .
J: TRBJ1-5
DNA: TGTGCCAGCAGTACTCGGCGGGAAACCAATCAGCCCCAGCATTTT
CDR3: CASSTRRETNQPQHF

V: TRBV7-9
size: .
D: .
J: TRBJ1-6
DNA: TGTGCCAGCAGCTTAGCCCCCCCGGAGTATAATTCACCCCTCCACTTT
CDR3: CASSLAPPEYNSPLHF

V: TRBV6-5
size: .
D: .
J: TRBJ1-5
DNA: TGTGCCAGCACCGAGGTGGGATCCAATCAGCCCCAGCATTTT
CDR3: CASTEVGSNQPQHF

V: TRBV28
size: .
D: .
J: TRBJ1-1
DNA: TGTGCCAGCAGTCGGGACCCCACTGAAGCTTTCTTT
CDR3: CASSRDPTEAFF

V: TRBV9
size: .
D: TRBD2
J: TRBJ2-3
DNA: TGTGCCAGCAGCGACCGACTAGCGGGGGGATCAGATACGCAGTATTTT
CDR3: CASSDRLAGGSDTQYF

V: TRBV28
size: .
D: .
J: TRBJ1-2
DNA: TGTGCCAGCAGTTTTGGGTTGGGTTCGGCTGGCTACACCTTC
CDR3: CASSFGLGSAGYTF

V: TRBV14
size: .
D: .
J: TRBJ2-7
DNA: TGTGCCAGCAGCCCTAATACTCGGGAGCAGTACTTC
CDR3: CASSPNTREQYF

V: TRBV29-1
size: .
D: .
J: TRBJ1-2
DNA: TGCAGCGTTGAAGCCCATCCAAACTATGGCTACACCTTC
CDR3: CSVEAHPNYGYTF

V: TRBV5-5
size: .
D: TRBD1
J: TRBJ1-1
DNA: TGTGCCAGCAGCTTGACACTACCGGGACAGTCTCAAAACACTGAAGCTTTCTTT
CDR3: CASSLTLPGQSQNTEAFF

V: TRBV6-5
size: .
D: TRBD1
J: TRBJ1-1
DNA: TGTGCCAGCAGGCCCCGGACAGGGGCTAACACTGAAGCTTTCTTT
CDR3: CASRPRTGANTEAFF

V: TRBV7-5
size: .
D: .
J: TRBJ1-1
DNA: TGTGCCAGAAGCTTAGAGGACCAGGGGGTGAGTGCTGAAGCTTTCTTT
CDR3: CARSLEDQGVSAEAFF

V: TRBV5-1
size: .
D: .
J: TRBJ1-1
DNA: TGCGCCAGCAGCCTCCTACAGGGGAACACTGAAGCTTTCTTT
CDR3: CASSLLQGNTEAFF

V: TRBV5-4
size: .
D: .
J: TRBJ1-1
DNA: TGTGCCAGCAGCTTGGCTACAGGTCAAAACACTGAAGCTTTCTTT
CDR3: CASSLATGQNTEAFF

V: TRBV7-7
size: few
D: TRBD1
J: TRBJ1-4
DNA: TGTGCTAGCAGCTTAGACAGGGGAGGGGAACTGTTTTTT
CDR3: CASSLDRGGELFF

V: TRBV30
size: .
D: .
J: TRBJ1-6
DNA: TGTGCCTGGAGTAAGGCAGGGGCGATCATGGATAATTCACCCCTCCACTTT
CDR3: CAWSKAGAIMDNSPLHF

V: TRBV6-1
size: medium-sized
D: TRBD1
J: TRBJ2-7
DNA: TGTGCCAGCAGTGAAGGTGGTGACAGGGTTTCCTACGAGCAGTACTTC
CDR3: CASSEGGDRVSYEQYF

V: TRBV7-2
size: once
D: .
J: TRBJ1-1
DNA: TGTGCCAGCAGCTTAGTGGAGAACACTGAAGCTTTCTTT
CDR3: CASSLVENTEAFF

V: TRBV2
size: .
D: .
J: TRBJ1-2
DNA: TGTGCCAGAAGATATGGAGCTAACTATGGCTACACCTTC
CDR3: CARRYGANYGYTF

V: TRBV27
size: .
D: .
J: TRBJ2-7
DNA: TGTGCCAGCAGTTTTGGCTCCCCCTACGAGCAGTACTTC
CDR3: CASSFGSPYEQYF

V: TRBV12-3/TRBV12-4
size: .
D: .
J: TRBJ1-2
DNA: TGTGCCAGCAGTTTCTCCTTCTATGGCTACACCTTC
CDR3: CASSFSFYGYTF

V: TRBV28
size: .
D: TRBD2
J: TRBJ2-3
DNA: TGTGCCAGCAGGGACCTGAGGAGCGGGGGGGCAGATACGCAGTATTTT
CDR3: CASRDLRSGGADTQYF

V: TRBV5-1
size: .
D: TRBD1
J: TRBJ1-1
DNA: TGCGCCAGCAGCTTGGCGGGCAGGGGGGCGAACACTGAAGCTTTCTTT
CDR3: CASSLAGRGANTEAFF

V: TRBV4-3
size: .
D: TRBD2
J: TRBJ2-3
DNA: TGCGCCAGCAGCCGGACGGTGAGCGGGGGGATTACAGATACGCAGTATTTT
CDR3: CASSRTVSGGITDTQYF

V: TRBV30
size: .
D: TRBD1
J: TRBJ1-2
DNA: TGTGCAACCTTGGGGGACAGGGGCTATGGCTACACCTTC
CDR3: CATLGDRGYGYTF

V: TRBV3-1/TRBV3-2
size: .
D: TRBD1
J: TRBJ1-2
DNA: TGTGCCAGCAGCCAGAGACAGGGTCGGAATGGCTACACCTTC
CDR3: CASSQRQGRNGYTF

V: TRBV27
size: .
D: TRBD1
J: TRBJ2-2
DNA: TGTGCCAGCAGCCTCAGACAGGGTGCCGGGGAGCTGTTTTTT
CDR3: CASSLRQGAGELFF

V: TRBV7-2
size: .
D: TRBD2
J: TRBJ2-7
DNA: TGTGCCAGCAGCCCCCGCGTGGGGACTAGCCGCGAGCAGTACTTC
CDR3: CASSPRVGTSREQYF

V: TRBV27
size: once
D: .
J: TRBJ2-7
DNA: TGTGCCAGCAGTTTATCGGGGCAGAGGGAGCAGTACTTC
CDR3: CASSLSGQREQYF

V: TRBV30
size: .
D: TRBD2
J: TRBJ2-7
DNA: TGTGCCTACCAAAAACAAGCGGGAGTTTCCGAGCAGTACTTC
CDR3: CAYQKQAGVSEQYF

V: TRBV5-1
size: once
D: .
J: TRBJ1-2
DNA: TGCGCCAGCAGCTCGGAGGGACGGGCCTATGGCTACACCTTC
CDR3: CASSSEGRAYGYTF

V: TRBV5-1
size: .
D: TRBD2
J: TRBJ2-2
DNA: TGCGCCAGCAGCTTGGGAGGTAGCGGGTCCTACACCGGGGAGCTGTTTTTT
CDR3: CASSLGGSGSYTGELFF

V: TRBV4-1
size: .
D: TRBD2
J: TRBJ2-7
DNA: TGCGCCAGCAGCCAAGACGAGCTAGCGGGGGGAGCCTACGAGCAGTACTTC
CDR3: CASSQDELAGGAYEQYF

V: TRBV9
size: .
D: TRBD2
J: TRBJ2-2
DNA: TGTGCCAGCAGCGTAGGCGGGACTAGCGGCACCGGGGAGCTGTTTTTT
CDR3: CASSVGGTSGTGELFF

V: TRBV5-1
size: .
D: .
J: TRBJ2-7
DNA: TGCGCCAGCAGAAAGGGGACCTCTGTTGGCGAGCAGTACTTC
CDR3: CASRKGTSVGEQYF

V: TRBV30
size: .
D: .
J: TRBJ1-2
DNA: TGTGCCTGGAGTCCCGGGAATCTGGGGGGCTACACCTTC
CDR3: CAWSPGNLGGYTF

V: TRBV5-6
size: .
D: TRBD2
J: TRBJ2-2
DNA: TGTGCCAGCAGCTTTGAGCGGGGGCTAGGGGAGCTGTTTTTT
CDR3: CASSFERGLGELFF

V: TRBV15
size: .
D: .
J: TRBJ1-1
DNA: TGTGCCACCAGGTTATTCAGGGGCGCTGAAGCTTTCTTT
CDR3: CATRLFRGAEAFF

V: TRBV19
size: few
D: .
J: TRBJ1-2
DNA: TGTGCCAGTAGTATAACCCTACGGGGAGATAACTATGGCTACACCTTC
CDR3: CASSITLRGDNYGYTF

V: TRBV24-1
size: .
D: .
J: TRBJ1-1
DNA: TGTGCCACCAGTGATAACAGGAACACTGAAGCTTTCTTT
CDR3: CATSDNRNTEAFF

V: TRBV11-2
size: .
D: .
J: TRBJ2-7
DNA: TGTGCCAGCAGCTTATCGGGCGCAGGGTCTGTCCCCTACGAGCAGTACTTC
CDR3: CASSLSGAGSVPYEQYF

V: TRBV28
size: .
D: .
J: TRBJ1-1
DNA: TGTGCCAGCAGTTTTCTCCTCGCCATGAACACTGAAGCTTTCTTT
CDR3: CASSFLLAMNTEAFF